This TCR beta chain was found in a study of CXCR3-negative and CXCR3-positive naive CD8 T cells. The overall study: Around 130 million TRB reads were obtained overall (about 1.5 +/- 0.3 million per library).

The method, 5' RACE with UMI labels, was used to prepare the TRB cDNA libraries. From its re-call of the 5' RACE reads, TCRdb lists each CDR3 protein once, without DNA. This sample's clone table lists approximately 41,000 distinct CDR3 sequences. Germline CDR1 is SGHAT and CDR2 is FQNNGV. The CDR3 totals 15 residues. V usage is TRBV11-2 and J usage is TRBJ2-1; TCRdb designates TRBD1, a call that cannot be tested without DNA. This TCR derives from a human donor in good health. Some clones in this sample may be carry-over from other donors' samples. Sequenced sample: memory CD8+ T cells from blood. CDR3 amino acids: CASLEEELPGNEQFF.